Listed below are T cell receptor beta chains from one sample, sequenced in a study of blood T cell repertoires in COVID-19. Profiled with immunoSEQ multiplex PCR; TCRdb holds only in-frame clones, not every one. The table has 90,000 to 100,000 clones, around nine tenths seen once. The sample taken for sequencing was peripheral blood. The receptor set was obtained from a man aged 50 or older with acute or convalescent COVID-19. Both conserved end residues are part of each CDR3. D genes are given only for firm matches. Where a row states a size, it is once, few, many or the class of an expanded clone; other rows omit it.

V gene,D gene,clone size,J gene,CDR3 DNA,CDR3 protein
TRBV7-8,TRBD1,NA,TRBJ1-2,TGTGCCAGCAGCTTGGGGGACAGGGGAGGACATGGCTACACCTTC,CASSLGDRGGHGYTF
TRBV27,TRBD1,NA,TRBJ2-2,TGTGCCAGCGGGGGACAGTCGAACACCGGGGAGCTGTTTTTT,CASGGQSNTGELFF
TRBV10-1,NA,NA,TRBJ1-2,TGCGCCAGCAGTGAGGACATCGACTATGGCTACACCTTC,CASSEDIDYGYTF
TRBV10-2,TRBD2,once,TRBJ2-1,TGCGCCAGCAGTGATACGGGACTAGTAAGACCCAATGAGCAGTTCTTC,CASSDTGLVRPNEQFF
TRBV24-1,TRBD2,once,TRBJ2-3,TGTGCCACCAGTGATCCGTCTAGCGGACCACAAGATACGCAGTATTTT,CATSDPSSGPQDTQYF
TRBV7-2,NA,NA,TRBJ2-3,TGTGCCAGCAGCCGTTACGGTAGCACAGATACGCAGTATTTT,CASSRYGSTDTQYF
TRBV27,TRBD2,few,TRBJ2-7,TGTGCCAGCAGTTTATGGGGGACTAGCGGGAGGGCCGTCTACGAGCAGTACTTC,CASSLWGTSGRAVYEQYF
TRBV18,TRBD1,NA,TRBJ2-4,TGTGCCAGCTCGGGACAGGGTGCGAAAAACATTCAGTACTTC,CASSGQGAKNIQYF
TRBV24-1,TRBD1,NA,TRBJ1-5,TGTGCCACCAGTGAGGAGGGGGCCAGTCAGCCCCAGCATTTT,CATSEEGASQPQHF
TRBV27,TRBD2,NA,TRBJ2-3,TGTGCCAGCAGGGCGAGGAGGGGGGGTTTCACCGGGACTAGCGGGAGTAAGATGGATACGCAGTATTTT,CASRARRGGFTGTSGSKMDTQYF
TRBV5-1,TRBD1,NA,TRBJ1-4,TGCGCCAGCAGCTTGGATTACGGCAGGGGGCGCGAAAAACTGTTTTTT,CASSLDYGRGREKLFF
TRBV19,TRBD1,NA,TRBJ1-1,TGTGCCAGTACCACGGGACAGATGAACACTGAAGCTTTCTTT,CASTTGQMNTEAFF
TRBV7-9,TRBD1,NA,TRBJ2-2,TGTGCCAGCAGCTTGCTTCTACCGGGACAGGGAAGCACCGGGGAGCTGTTTTTT,CASSLLLPGQGSTGELFF
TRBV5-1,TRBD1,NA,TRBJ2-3,TGCGCCAGCAGTTCAGACAGGGCCCAAGATACGCAGTATTTT,CASSSDRAQDTQYF
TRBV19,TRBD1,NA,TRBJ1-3,TGTGCCAGTAGTCCCCGGGACAGGGGGATTTTCTCTGGAAACACCATATATTTT,CASSPRDRGIFSGNTIYF
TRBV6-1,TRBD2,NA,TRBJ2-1,TGTGCCAGCAGTGAGACTAGCGGACACCAGTTCTTC,CASSETSGHQFF
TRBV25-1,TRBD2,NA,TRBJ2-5,TGTGCCAGCAGTGAATCCCGGACTAGCGGCCAAGAGACCCAGTACTTC,CASSESRTSGQETQYF
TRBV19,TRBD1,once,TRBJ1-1,TGTGCCAGTAGTCCAGGGAGGGACAGGGGGAATGTTTTCTTT,CASSPGRDRGNVFF
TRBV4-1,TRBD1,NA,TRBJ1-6,TGCGCCAGCAGCCAATCAGGGGGCGCGGGTAATTCACCCCTCCACTTT,CASSQSGGAGNSPLHF
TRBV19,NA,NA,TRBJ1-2,TGTGCCAGTAGCCTCCTTTCGACCGGGAACTATGGCTACACCTTC,CASSLLSTGNYGYTF
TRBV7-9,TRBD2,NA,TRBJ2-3,TGTGCCAGCAGCCCGACTAGCGGGAAGGGAGGGGATACGCAGTATTTT,CASSPTSGKGGDTQYF
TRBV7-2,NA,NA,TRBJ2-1,TGTGCCAGCAGCTTAAGCGGCTCCTACAATGAGCAGTTCTTC,CASSLSGSYNEQFF
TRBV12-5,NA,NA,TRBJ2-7,TGTGCTAGTGGTTTGGTACCTAGTGACGAGCAGTACTTC,CASGLVPSDEQYF
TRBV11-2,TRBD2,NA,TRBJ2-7,TGTGCCAGCAGCTTCGTGATGATGACTAGCGGGAACGAGCAGTACTTC,CASSFVMMTSGNEQYF
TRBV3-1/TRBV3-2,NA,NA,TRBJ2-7,TGTGCCAGCAGCCAAGTCGCTGCGGGGGCCGAGCAGTACTTC,CASSQVAAGAEQYF
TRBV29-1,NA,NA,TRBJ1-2,TGCAGCGTTGAAGCCGCGACAGAAGGTGGCTACACCTTC,CSVEAATEGGYTF
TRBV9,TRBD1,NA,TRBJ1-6,TGTGCCAGCAGCGAGGGGGCGGGGTGGAATTCACCCCTCCACTTT,CASSEGAGWNSPLHF
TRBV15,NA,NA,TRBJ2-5,TGTGCCACCAGCAGAGGTCCGGCGGGGACCCAGTACTTC,CATSRGPAGTQYF
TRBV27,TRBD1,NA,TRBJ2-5,TGTGCCAGCAGTTCGATAACAGGGGAAGAGACCCAGTACTTC,CASSSITGEETQYF
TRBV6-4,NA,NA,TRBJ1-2,TGTGCCAGCACTTGGACAGCTGCTAACTATGGCTACACCTTC,CASTWTAANYGYTF
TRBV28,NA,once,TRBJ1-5,TGTGCCAGCGTTAATGTTCTTGGGGGGGGCAATAAAGTCAGCAATCAGCCCCAGCATTTT,CASVNVLGGGNKVSNQPQHF
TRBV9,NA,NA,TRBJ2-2,TGTGCCAGCAGCGTGCTGGGGGAGGTCACCGGGGAGCTGTTTTTT,CASSVLGEVTGELFF
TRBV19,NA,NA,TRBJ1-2,TGTGCCAGTAGTATCCCGGACAGAGGAGCTAACTATGGCTACACCTTC,CASSIPDRGANYGYTF
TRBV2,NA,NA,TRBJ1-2,TGTGCCAGCTTCCGAAGGGGCGCGGACTATGGCTACACCTTC,CASFRRGADYGYTF
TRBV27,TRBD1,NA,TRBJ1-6,TGTGCCAGCCGCCCGGGACAGGATAATTCACCCCTCCACTTT,CASRPGQDNSPLHF
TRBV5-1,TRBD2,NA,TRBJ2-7,TGCGCCAGCAGCTTGACGACTAGCGGGGTCTACGAGCAGTACTTC,CASSLTTSGVYEQYF
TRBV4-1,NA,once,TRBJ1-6,TGCGCCAGCAGCCAAGAGGGGGCATCACCCCTCCACTTT,CASSQEGASPLHF
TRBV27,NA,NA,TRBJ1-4,TGTGCCAGCAGTTTATACGGAGGGAATGAAAAACTGTTTTTT,CASSLYGGNEKLFF
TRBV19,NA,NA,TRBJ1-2,TGTGCCAGTAGTATGATCAGGGTCCATGGCTACACCTTC,CASSMIRVHGYTF
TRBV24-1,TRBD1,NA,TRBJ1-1,TGTGCCACCAGTGATCACAGGGGAAAAGCTTTCTTT,CATSDHRGKAFF
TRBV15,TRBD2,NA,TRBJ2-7,TGTGCCACCAGCAGGGGGGGAGGGAATTCCTACGAGCAGTACTTC,CATSRGGGNSYEQYF
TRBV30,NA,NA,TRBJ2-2,TGTGCCTGCACCGGGACACAGGGAACCGGGGAGCTGTTTTTT,CACTGTQGTGELFF
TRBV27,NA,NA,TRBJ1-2,TGTGCCAGCAGTTCCCGTGGAGGGTCGGGGGGCTACACCTTC,CASSSRGGSGGYTF
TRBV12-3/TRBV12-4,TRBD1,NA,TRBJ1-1,TGTGCCAGCAGCCCTACAGGGGACACTGAAGCTTTCTTT,CASSPTGDTEAFF
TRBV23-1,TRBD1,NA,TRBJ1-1,TGCGCCAGCAGTCCTGGACAGGGGAGGTCTGAAGCTTTCTTT,CASSPGQGRSEAFF
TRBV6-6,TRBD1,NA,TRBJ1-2,TGTGCCAGCAGTTACTCACCGTGGACAGGGGATGGCTACACCTTC,CASSYSPWTGDGYTF
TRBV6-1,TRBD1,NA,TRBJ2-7,TGTGCCAGCAGTGAGACTGACAGGGGTTCCTACGAGCAGTACTTC,CASSETDRGSYEQYF
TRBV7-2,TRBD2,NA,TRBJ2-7,TGTGCCAGCAGCCACAGCGGGGGGTTCTCCTACGAGCAGTACTTC,CASSHSGGFSYEQYF
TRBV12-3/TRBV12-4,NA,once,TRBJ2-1,TGTGCCAGCAGTTTAACCGGTAAGAATGAGCAGTTCTTC,CASSLTGKNEQFF
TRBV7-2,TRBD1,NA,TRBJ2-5,TGTGCCAGCAGCAATAGCAGGGGGGAGACCCAGTACTTC,CASSNSRGETQYF
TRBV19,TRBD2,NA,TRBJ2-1,TGTGCCAGTAGTATCGGGGGGTTGGGAAGGAATGAGCAGTTCTTC,CASSIGGLGRNEQFF
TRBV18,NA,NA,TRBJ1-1,TGTGCCAGCTCACCGAGCCTGGACACTGAAGCTTTCTTT,CASSPSLDTEAFF
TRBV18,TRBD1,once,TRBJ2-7,TGTGCCAGCTCAATAGACAGGGGAGGAGTCTACGAGCAGTACTTC,CASSIDRGGVYEQYF
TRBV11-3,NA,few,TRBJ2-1,TGTGCCAGCACCCGGGGAAATGAGCAGTTCTTC,CASTRGNEQFF
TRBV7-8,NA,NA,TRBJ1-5,TGTGCCAGCAGCTTAGGGCAGAATCAGCCCCAGCATTTT,CASSLGQNQPQHF
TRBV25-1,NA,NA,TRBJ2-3,TGTGCCAGCAGTGAATGGAGCCCAGATACGCAGTATTTT,CASSEWSPDTQYF
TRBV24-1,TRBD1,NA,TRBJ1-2,TGTGCCACCAGTGAGCGTTCGGGACAGTCGTCTGGCTACACCTTC,CATSERSGQSSGYTF
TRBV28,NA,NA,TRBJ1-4,TGTGCCAGCAGCTCGACAGCAACTAATGAAAAACTGTTTTTT,CASSSTATNEKLFF
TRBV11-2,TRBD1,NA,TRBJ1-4,TGTGCCAGCAGCTCAAAACAGGGGGCGAGGGTGGTTAATGAAAAACTGTTTTTT,CASSSKQGARVVNEKLFF